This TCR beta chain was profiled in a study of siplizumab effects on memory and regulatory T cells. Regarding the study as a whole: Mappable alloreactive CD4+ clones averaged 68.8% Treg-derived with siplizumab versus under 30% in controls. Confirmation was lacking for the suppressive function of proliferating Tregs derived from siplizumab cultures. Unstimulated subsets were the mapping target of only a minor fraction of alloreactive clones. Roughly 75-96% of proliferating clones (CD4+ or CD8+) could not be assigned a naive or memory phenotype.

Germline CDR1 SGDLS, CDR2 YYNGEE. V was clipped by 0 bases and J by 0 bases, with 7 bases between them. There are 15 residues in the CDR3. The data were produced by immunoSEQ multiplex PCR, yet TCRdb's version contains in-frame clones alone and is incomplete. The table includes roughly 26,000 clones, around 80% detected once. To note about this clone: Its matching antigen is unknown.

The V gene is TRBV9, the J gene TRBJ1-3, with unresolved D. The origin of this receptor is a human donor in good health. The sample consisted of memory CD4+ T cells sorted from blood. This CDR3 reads CASSVGSVSGNTIYF. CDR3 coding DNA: TGTGCCAGCAGCGTAGGAAGTGTCTCTGGAAACACCATATATTTT.